The 3 T cell receptor beta chains listed next were all sequenced from one sample in a study of blood T cell repertoires in COVID-19. The data were produced by immunoSEQ multiplex PCR, yet TCRdb's version contains in-frame clones alone and is incomplete. The sample has about 250,000 clones, roughly 85% seen once. Input material: PBMCs or T cells enriched from blood (not recorded which). The source is a woman aged 50 to 60 with acute COVID-19.

This clone occurred a few times. The chain has TRBV9 and TRBJ2-7; D is perhaps TRBD1 (6 bases). The V gene's germline CDR1 is SGDLS and CDR2 YYNGEE. V gave up 0 bases and J gave up 2 bases, with 15 bases separating them. The CDR3 spans 16 residues. The CDR3: CASSVGLDSSTYEQYF. The CDR3 region has the DNA TGTGCCAGCAGCGTAGGGCTGGACAGCTCCACCTACGAGCAGTACTTC.

This clone was found a few times. This rearrangement joins TRBV30 to TRBJ1-3; TRBD1 agrees at 10 bases. This CDR3 comprises 18 residues. The germline V gene has CDR1 GTSNPN and CDR2 SVGIG (reference sequence). Trimming at V came to 2 bases and at J to 0 bases, leaving 10 bases not matched to a gene. CDR3 protein: CAWSRDRGFRSSGNTIYF. The CDR3 coding sequence is TGTGCCTGGAGTCGGGACAGGGGTTTTAGGAGCTCTGGAAACACCATATATTTT.

The rearrangement joins TRBV9 to TRBJ1-2, with 11 nucleotides matching TRBD1. Germline loops: CDR1 SGDLS, CDR2 YYNGEE. This CDR3 is 18 amino acids long. J lost 2 bases, V lost 0 bases, and 9 bases had no gene match. In nucleotides, the CDR3 is TGTGCCAGCAGCGTAGCTAGTGGGACAGGGGGTTCAAACTATGGCTACACCTTC. Translation gives CASSVASGTGGSNYGYTF.